The T cell receptor beta chain described here comes from a study of blood T cells in healthy people across ages. Across the study: Template switching recovered approximately one barcoded beta molecule for every two T cells. General study findings and limits: Long-lived donors exceeded aged donors in naive CD4+ cells and diversity.

About this clonotype itself: The antigen is not known.

Combining a sample-barcoded 5' primer with a J-beta primer mix, a second PCR ran for about 7 to 11 cycles. MiXCR, run by TCRdb on the 5' RACE reads, gives a single entry per CDR3 protein. The data contain 950,000 to 1,200,000 distinct CDR3 sequences, 35% to 40% of them singletons. Total RNA amounts of at least 5 micrograms were extracted per sample. The CDR3 has 15 residues. Germline assignment: CDR1 SGHTA and CDR2 FQGNSA. With 0 bases removed from V and 7 bases from J, the gap between germline ends came to 13 bases. Sequencing input: blood. This chain uses TRBV7-2 with TRBJ1-5; unclear D gene. The TCR sequence derives from a man between 18 and 29 years old in good health. This CDR3 is CASSLAGANGQPQHF. As DNA, the CDR3 is TGTGCCAGCAGCTTAGCTGGAGCAAATGGACAGCCCCAGCATTTT. Variable domain in full (rest from reference TRBV7-2 and TRBJ1-5): GAGVSQSPSNKVTEKGKDVELRCDPISGHTALYWYRQSLGQGLEFLIYFQGNSAPDKSGLPSDRFSAERTGGSVSTLTIQRTQQEDSAVYLCASSLAGANGQPQHFGDGTRLSIL.